Each of the 17 T cell receptor beta chains below was sequenced from the same sample in a study of blood T cells in healthy people across ages. It was with a sample-barcoded 5' primer and a J-beta primer mix that a second PCR of roughly 6 to 12 cycles was run. TCRdb used MiXCR to reprocess the 5' RACE reads, holding one entry per CDR3 protein. This repertoire shows 1.5 million to 2 million distinct CDR3 sequences, just under 50% found once; its top ten account for about 2.1%. Sequencing was carried out using blood. The receptors were gathered from a woman aged 40 to 50 in good health.

This clonotype was counted many times. This chain joins TRBV12-3 or TRBV12-4 and TRBJ2-3; D uncertain. This CDR3 contains 14 residues. The V gene lost 3 bases and the J gene lost 0 bases, with 7 bases spanning the gap. This chain's CDR3 is CASSFPLSTDTQYF. For the CDR3, the DNA is TGTGCCAGCAGTTTCCCACTTAGCACAGATACGCAGTATTTT.

The chain combines TRBV6-1 with TRBJ2-7; possible D gene TRBD1, 5 bases. Germline CDR1 and CDR2: MNHNS and SASEGT. Trimming cost V 0 bases and J 10 bases, with 16 bases left between them. The CDR3 loop spans 14 amino acids. As DNA, the CDR3 is TGTGCCAGCAGTGAAGCATCGGACACCCTCACCCAGTACTTC. It is translated as CASSEASDTLTQYF.

The chain joins TRBV20-1 to TRBJ2-5, with D uncertain. The CDR3 has 13 residues. The ends were cut back, 3 bases at V and 9 bases at J, with 17 bases in the middle. Germline V CDR1 and CDR2: DFQATT, SNEGSKA (reference sequence). The CDR3 sequence: CSASELSPGAQYF. Here the CDR3 DNA reads TGCAGTGCTAGTGAATTATCCCCTGGGGCCCAGTACTTC.

This clonotype came up a few times. J is TRBJ2-3 and V is TRBV5-1; 12 bases map to TRBD2. Germline CDR1 and CDR2: SGHRS and YFSETQ. CDR3 length: 20 residues. With V trimmed by 0 bases and J by 2 bases, 13 bases remained unmatched. CDR3 region: CASSLAPRVGLAGYTDTQYF. CDR3 nucleotide sequence: TGCGCCAGCAGCTTGGCCCCCCGGGTTGGACTAGCGGGGTACACAGATACGCAGTATTTT.

The J gene is TRBJ1-5, the V gene TRBV12-3 or TRBV12-4; 9 bases agree with TRBD1. The CDR3 totals 15 residues. Trimming cost V 3 bases and J 6 bases; bases outside gene matches: 6. CDR3 DNA: TGTGCCAGCAGTTTGGTACAGGGGGCCGGTCAGCCCCAGCATTTT. Translating gives CASSLVQGAGQPQHF.

The chain joins TRBV11-2 to TRBJ2-5; D call uncertain. The last part of the DNA fits TRBJ2-7 better; the J call may be wrong. Germline V CDR1 and CDR2: SGHAT, FQNNGV. The CDR3 consists of 14 residues. The CDR3 DNA sequence: TGTGCCAGCAGCTTAGATACACAGACCTACGAGCAGTACTTC. Its protein product is CASSLDTQTYEQYF.

The chain combines TRBV9 with TRBJ2-3; 10 bases match TRBD2. Trimming removed 2 bases from V and 2 bases from J; junction bases left unmatched: 8. Germline lookup yields CDR1 SGDLS and CDR2 YYNGEE. This CDR3 has 17 amino acids. CDR3 coding DNA: TGTGCCAGCAGCGTCCCCTTAGCGGGGGGAAACACAGATACGCAGTATTTT. Encoded protein: CASSVPLAGGNTDTQYF.

The chain carries TRBV20-1 and TRBJ1-5; TRBD1 agrees at 7 bases. V shed 2 bases, J shed 2 bases, and the junction held 6 bases outside the gene matches. CDR1 is DFQATT and CDR2 is SNEGSKA in the germline V gene (reference sequence). This CDR3 is 15 amino acids long. The CDR3 reads CSARQGGRGNQPQHF. The CDR3 region has the DNA TGCAGTGCTAGACAGGGGGGTCGGGGCAATCAGCCCCAGCATTTT.

On this clonotype: Its ends do not fully match the called genes, so a read error is possible. The chain couples TRBV27 to TRBJ2-3; maybe TRBD1 (6 bases). CDR3 length: 16 amino acids. Germline values: CDR1 MNHEY, CDR2 SMNVEV (reference sequence). CDR3 DNA sequence: TGTGCCAGCAGTGCCCAGACAGGCCCCCGCACGGATACGCAGTATTTT. It codes for CASSAQTGPRTDTQYF.

V usage is TRBV27 and J usage is TRBJ2-4, with D hard to call. The DNA end lines up better with TRBJ2-5; the J call may be wrong. Germline-derived CDR1 and CDR2 are MNHEY and SMNVEV (reference sequence). CDR3 length equals 15 residues. The CDR3 sequence: CASSPRPGDQETQYF. DNA for the CDR3: TGTGCCAGCAGTCCACGGCCAGGAGACCAAGAGACCCAGTACTTC.

This chain joins TRBV25-1 and TRBJ1-2; D is ambiguous. The CDR3 runs 15 residues. V lost 1 base, J lost 2 bases, and 11 bases lay in between. Per germline, CDR1 MGHDK and CDR2 SYGVNS. The CDR3 protein is CASSESNRNNYGYTF. The CDR3 DNA sequence: TGTGCCAGCAGTGAATCTAATAGAAACAACTATGGCTACACCTTC.

This clonotype came up once. The chain recombines TRBV3-1 with TRBJ2-1; 9 bases are a match to TRBD2. There are 16 residues in the CDR3. CDR1 is LGHDT and CDR2 is YNNKEL in the germline V gene (reference sequence). J gave up 4 bases and V 3 bases, and 7 bases lay outside the gene matches. The CDR3 protein is CASSQRGAGGYNEQFF. The CDR3 nucleotides are TGTGCCAGCAGCCAGAGGGGAGCGGGGGGTTACAATGAGCAGTTCTTC.

The CDR3 nucleotides are TGTGCCAGCAGTTTAGCCCCGGGGGGGCAGAATAATGAAAAACTGTTTTTT. This translates into CASSLAPGGQNNEKLFF. The V gene is TRBV27, the J gene TRBJ1-4; D perhaps matches TRBD1 (6 bases). CDR3 length: 17 residues. Germline CDR1 is MNHEY and CDR2 is SMNVEV (reference sequence). V dropped 2 bases and J dropped 4 bases, with 17 bases sitting between them.

In its sample, this clonotype was seen a few times. The rearrangement links TRBV12-3 or TRBV12-4 to TRBJ2-7, with 9 bases matching TRBD2. Unmatched junction bases numbered 6, after V lost 6 bases and J lost 3 bases. The CDR3 has 14 residues. This chain's CDR3 is CASSPSGVVYEQYF. The CDR3 region has the DNA TGTGCCAGCAGCCCTAGCGGGGTGGTCTACGAGCAGTACTTC.

The table lists this clonotype with a few counts. The V call is TRBV27, the J call TRBJ1-4, with D tentatively TRBD1 (6 bases). The germline V gene has CDR1 MNHEY and CDR2 SMNVEV (reference sequence). Trimming cost V 4 bases and J 8 bases, with 20 bases left between them. The CDR3 runs 16 residues. The CDR3 here is CASSSATGRGGEKLFF. The CDR3 DNA follows: TGTGCCAGCAGTTCCGCTACAGGGCGGGGAGGAGAAAAACTGTTTTTT.

This chain connects TRBV4-3 to TRBJ1-2; tentatively, D is TRBD1 (6 bases). V lost 0 bases and J lost 3, with 11 bases in between. The germline CDR1 and CDR2 sequences are LGHNA and YSLEER. The CDR3 length is 15 residues. CDR3 sequence reads: CASSQEAGGHYGYTF. As DNA, the CDR3 is TGCGCCAGCAGCCAAGAGGCGGGGGGCCACTATGGCTACACCTTC.

This clonotype has a single count. V and J are TRBV20-1 and TRBJ1-2, with D possibly matching TRBD1 (5 bases). Trimming pared 5 bases from V and 3 bases from J, leaving 19 bases between. CDR3 length: 15 amino acids. CDR1 is DFQATT, CDR2 SNEGSKA, per germline (reference sequence). CDR3 amino acids: CSADHRDGIYYGYTF. The CDR3 coding sequence is TGCAGTGCTGATCATCGGGACGGAATATACTATGGCTACACCTTC.